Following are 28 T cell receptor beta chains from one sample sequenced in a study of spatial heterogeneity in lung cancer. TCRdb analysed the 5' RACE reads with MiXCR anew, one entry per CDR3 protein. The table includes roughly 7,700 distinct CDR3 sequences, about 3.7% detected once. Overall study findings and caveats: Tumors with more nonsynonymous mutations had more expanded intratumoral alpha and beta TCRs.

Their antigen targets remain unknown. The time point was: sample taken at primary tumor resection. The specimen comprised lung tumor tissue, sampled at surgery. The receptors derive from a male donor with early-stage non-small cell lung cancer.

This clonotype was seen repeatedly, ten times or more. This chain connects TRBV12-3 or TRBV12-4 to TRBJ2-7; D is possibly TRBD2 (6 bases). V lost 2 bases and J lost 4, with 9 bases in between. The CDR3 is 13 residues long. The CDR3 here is CASSLWGVYEQYF. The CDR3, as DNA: TGTGCCAGCAGTTTATGGGGGGTGTACGAGCAGTACTTC.

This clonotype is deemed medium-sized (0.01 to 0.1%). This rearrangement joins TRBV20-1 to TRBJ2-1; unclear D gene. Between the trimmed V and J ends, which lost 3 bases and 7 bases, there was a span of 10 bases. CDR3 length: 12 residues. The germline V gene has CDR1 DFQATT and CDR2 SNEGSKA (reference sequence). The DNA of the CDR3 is TGCAGTGCTAGTGACAAAGAGAATGAGCAGTTCTTC. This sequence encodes CSASDKENEQFF.

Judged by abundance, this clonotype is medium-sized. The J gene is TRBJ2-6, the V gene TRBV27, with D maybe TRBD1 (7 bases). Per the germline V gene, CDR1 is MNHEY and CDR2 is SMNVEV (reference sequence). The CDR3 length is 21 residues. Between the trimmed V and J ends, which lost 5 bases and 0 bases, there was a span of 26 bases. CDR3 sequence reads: CASSEQGLLGSIPSGANVLTF. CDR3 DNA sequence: TGTGCCAGCAGTGAACAGGGGCTACTCGGGAGTATTCCCTCTGGGGCCAACGTCCTGACTTTC.

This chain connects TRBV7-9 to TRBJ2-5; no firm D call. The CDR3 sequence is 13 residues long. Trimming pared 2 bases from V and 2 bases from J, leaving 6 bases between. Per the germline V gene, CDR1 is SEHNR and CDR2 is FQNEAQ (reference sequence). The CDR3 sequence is CASSLKQQETQYF. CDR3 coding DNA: TGTGCCAGCAGCTTAAAGCAGCAAGAGACCCAGTACTTC.

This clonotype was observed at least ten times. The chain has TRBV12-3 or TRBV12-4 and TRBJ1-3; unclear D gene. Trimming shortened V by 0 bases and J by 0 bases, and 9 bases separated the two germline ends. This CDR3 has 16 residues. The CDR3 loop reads CASSLAGPLSGNTIYF. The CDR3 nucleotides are TGTGCCAGCAGTTTAGCAGGGCCCCTCTCTGGAAACACCATATATTTT.

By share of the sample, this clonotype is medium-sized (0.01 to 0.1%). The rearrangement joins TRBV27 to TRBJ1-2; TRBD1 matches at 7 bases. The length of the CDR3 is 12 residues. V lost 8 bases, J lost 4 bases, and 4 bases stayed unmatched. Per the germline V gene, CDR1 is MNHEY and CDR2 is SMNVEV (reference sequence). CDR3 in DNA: TGTGCCAGCGGGGACAGCCTCTATGGCTACACCTTC. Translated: CASGDSLYGYTF.

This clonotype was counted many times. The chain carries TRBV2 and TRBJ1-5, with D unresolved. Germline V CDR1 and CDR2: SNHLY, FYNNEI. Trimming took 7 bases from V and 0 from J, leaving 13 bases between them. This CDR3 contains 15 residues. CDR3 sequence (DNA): TGTGCCAGCACTCGGGAGGGAGATAGCAATCAGCCCCAGCATTTT. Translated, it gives CASTREGDSNQPQHF.

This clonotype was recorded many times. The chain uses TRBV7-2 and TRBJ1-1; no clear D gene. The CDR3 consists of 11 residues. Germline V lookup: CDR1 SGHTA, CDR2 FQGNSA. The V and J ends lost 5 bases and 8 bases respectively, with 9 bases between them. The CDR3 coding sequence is TGTGCCAGCAGCCTCCAAAGGGAAGCTTTCTTT. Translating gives CASSLQREAFF. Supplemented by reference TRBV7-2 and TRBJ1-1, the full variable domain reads GAGVSQSPSNKVTEKGKDVELRCDPISGHTALYWYRQSLGQGLEFLIYFQGNSAPDKSGLPSDRFSAERTGGSVSTLTIQRTQQEDSAVYLCASSLQREAFFGQGTRLTVV.

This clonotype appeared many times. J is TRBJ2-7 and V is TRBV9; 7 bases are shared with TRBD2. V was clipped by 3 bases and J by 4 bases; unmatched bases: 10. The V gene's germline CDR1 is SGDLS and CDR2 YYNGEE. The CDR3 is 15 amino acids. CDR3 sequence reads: CASSGGGGMLYEQYF. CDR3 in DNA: TGTGCCAGCAGCGGCGGGGGAGGGATGTTGTACGAGCAGTACTTC. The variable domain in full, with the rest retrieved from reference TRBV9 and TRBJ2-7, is DSGVTQTPKHLITATGQRVTLRCSPRSGDLSVYWYQQSLDQGLQFLIQYYNGEERAKGNILERFSAQQFPDLHSELNLSSLELGDSALYFCASSGGGGMLYEQYFGPGTRLTVT.

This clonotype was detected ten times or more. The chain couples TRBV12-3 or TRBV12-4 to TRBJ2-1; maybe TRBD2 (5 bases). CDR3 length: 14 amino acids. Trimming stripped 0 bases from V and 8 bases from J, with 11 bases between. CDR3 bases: TGTGCCAGCAGTTTAGCGGGAGTGATGGATGAGCAGTTCTTC. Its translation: CASSLAGVMDEQFF.

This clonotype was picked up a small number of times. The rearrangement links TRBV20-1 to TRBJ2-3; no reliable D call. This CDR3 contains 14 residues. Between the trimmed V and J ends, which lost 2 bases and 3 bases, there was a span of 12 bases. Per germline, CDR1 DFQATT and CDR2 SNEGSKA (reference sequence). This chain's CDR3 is CSARIGTRTDTQYF. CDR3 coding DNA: TGCAGTGCTAGAATTGGTACGAGGACAGATACGCAGTATTTT.

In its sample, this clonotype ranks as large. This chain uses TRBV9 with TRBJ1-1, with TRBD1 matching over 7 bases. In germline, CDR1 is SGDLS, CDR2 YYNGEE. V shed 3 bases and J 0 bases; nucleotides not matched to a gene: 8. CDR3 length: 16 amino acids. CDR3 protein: CASSARDSSMNTEAFF. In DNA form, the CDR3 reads TGTGCCAGCAGCGCCCGGGACAGTAGCATGAACACTGAAGCTTTCTTT.

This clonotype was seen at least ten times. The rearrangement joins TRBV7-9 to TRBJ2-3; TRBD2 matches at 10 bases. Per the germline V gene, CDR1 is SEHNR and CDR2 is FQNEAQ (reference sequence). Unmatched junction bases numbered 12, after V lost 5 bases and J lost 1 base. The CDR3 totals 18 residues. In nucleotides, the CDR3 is TGTGCCAGCAGCCTTTTCGGTTCTAGCGGGAGCCGCACAGATACGCAGTATTTT. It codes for CASSLFGSSGSRTDTQYF.

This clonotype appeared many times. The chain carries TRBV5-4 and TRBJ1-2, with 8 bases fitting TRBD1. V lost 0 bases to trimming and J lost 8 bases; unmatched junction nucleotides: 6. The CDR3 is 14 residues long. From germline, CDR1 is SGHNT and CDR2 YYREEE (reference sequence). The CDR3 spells CASSLAGQARGYTF. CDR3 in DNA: TGTGCCAGCAGCTTGGCGGGACAGGCTAGGGGCTACACCTTC.

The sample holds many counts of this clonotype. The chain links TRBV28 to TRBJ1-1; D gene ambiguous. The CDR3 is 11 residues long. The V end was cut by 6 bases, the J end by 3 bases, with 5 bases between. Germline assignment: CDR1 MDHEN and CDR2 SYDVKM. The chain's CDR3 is CASSEYTEAFF. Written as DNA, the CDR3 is TGTGCCAGCAGCGAATACACTGAAGCTTTCTTT.

In DNA form, the CDR3 reads TGTGCCAGCAGCCAAGGGACTAGCGGGATTGACACCGGGGAGCTGTTTTTT. It encodes CASSQGTSGIDTGELFF. The rearrangement joins TRBV3-1 to TRBJ2-2; TRBD2 matches at 12 bases. The germline V gene encodes CDR1 LGHDT and CDR2 YNNKEL (reference sequence). J was trimmed by 3 bases and V by 1 base; bases with no gene match: 3. This CDR3 region has 17 residues.

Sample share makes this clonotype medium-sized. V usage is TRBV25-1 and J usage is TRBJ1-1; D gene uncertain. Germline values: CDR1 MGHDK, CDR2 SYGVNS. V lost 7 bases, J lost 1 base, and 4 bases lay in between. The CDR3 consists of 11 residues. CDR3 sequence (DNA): TGTGCCAGCAACAGGAACACTGAAGCTTTCTTT. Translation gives CASNRNTEAFF.

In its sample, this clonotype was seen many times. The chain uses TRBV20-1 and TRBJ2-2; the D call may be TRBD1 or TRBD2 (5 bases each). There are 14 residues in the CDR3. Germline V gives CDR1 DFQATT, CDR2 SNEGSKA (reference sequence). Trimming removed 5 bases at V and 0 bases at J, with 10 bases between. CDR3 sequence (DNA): TGCAGTGCTTCCGGGGCCGCGAACACCGGGGAGCTGTTTTTT. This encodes CSASGAANTGELFF.

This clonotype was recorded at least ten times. CDR3 DNA: TGTGCCAGCAGCCCTCACCAGGGAGGGAGCTCAGGTGAGCAGTTCTTC. It translates to CASSPHQGGSSGEQFF. The chain is built from TRBV9 and TRBJ2-1; 7 positions agree with TRBD2. Per the germline V gene, CDR1 is SGDLS and CDR2 is YYNGEE. Losses at the gene ends were 4 bases for V and 9 bases for J; bases not matched to a gene: 16. The CDR3 is 16 amino acids.

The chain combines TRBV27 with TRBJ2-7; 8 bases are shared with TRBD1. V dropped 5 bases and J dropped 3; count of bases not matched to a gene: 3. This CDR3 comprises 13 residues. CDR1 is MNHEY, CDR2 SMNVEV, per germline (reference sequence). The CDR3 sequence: CASSPDRGYEQYF. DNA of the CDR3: TGTGCCAGCAGTCCCGACAGGGGCTACGAGCAGTACTTC.

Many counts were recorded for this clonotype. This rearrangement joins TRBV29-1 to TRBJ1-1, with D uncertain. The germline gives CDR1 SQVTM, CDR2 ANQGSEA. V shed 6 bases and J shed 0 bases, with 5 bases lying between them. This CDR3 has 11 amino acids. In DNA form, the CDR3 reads TGCAGCGTAATAGTGAACACTGAAGCTTTCTTT. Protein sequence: CSVIVNTEAFF.

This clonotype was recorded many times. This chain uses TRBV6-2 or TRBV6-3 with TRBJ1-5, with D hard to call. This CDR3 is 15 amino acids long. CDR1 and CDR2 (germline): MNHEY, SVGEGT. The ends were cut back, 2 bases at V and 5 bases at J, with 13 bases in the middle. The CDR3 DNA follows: TGTGCCAGCAGTTACACGGGATTAAGGGATCAGCCCCAGCATTTT. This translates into CASSYTGLRDQPQHF.

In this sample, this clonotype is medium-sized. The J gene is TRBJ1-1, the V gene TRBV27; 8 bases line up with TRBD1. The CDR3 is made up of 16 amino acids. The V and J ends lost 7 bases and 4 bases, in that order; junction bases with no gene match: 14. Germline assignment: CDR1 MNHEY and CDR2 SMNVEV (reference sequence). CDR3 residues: CASTTSGNDRGTEAFF. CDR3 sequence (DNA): TGTGCCAGCACCACGAGTGGGAACGACAGGGGCACTGAAGCTTTCTTT.

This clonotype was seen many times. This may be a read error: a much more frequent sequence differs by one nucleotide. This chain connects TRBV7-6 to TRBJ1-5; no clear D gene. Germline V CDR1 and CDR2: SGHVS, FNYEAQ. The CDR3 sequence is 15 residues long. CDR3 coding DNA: TGTGTCAGCAGCTCGCAACCCTCGGGCAATCAGCCCCAGCATTTT. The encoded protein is CVSSSQPSGNQPQHF.

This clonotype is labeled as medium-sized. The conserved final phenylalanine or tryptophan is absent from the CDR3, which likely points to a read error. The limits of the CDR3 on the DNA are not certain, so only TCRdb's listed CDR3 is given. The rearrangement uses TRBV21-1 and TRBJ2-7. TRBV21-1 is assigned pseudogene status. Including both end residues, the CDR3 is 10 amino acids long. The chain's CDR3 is CASTEGWEAC.

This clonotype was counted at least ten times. Here the CDR3 DNA reads TGCAGCGTTGGGGGGCAGGGGAATGAAAAACTGTTTTTT. Its protein is CSVGGQGNEKLFF. V is TRBV29-1 and J is TRBJ1-4; a weak D match, TRBD1 (6 bases). Germline CDR1 SQVTM, CDR2 ANQGSEA. CDR3 length equals 13 residues. The V end was cut by 4 bases, the J end by 5 bases, with 11 bases between.

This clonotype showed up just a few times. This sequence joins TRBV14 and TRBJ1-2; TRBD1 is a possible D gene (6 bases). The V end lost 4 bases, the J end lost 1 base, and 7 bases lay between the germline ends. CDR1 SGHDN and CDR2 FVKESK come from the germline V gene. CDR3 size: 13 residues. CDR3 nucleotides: TGTGCCAGCAGCCGGACAGTTAACTATGGCTACACCTTC. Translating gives CASSRTVNYGYTF.

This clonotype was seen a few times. CDR3 residues: CASSLDTVANVLTF. For the CDR3, the DNA is TGTGCCAGCAGCTTAGATACTGTGGCCAACGTCCTGACTTTC. The J gene is TRBJ2-6, the V gene TRBV7-9, with D unclear. Germline values: CDR1 SEHNR, CDR2 FQNEAQ (reference sequence). Trimming took off 1 base at V and 6 bases at J, with 7 bases between the two ends. This CDR3 is 14 amino acids long.